Below are 20 T cell receptor beta chains sequenced from a single sample in a study of spatial heterogeneity in lung cancer. Findings of the study overall: How many expanded intratumoral alpha and beta TCRs were present tracked the tumor mutation count, which was a count of nonsynonymous mutations.

As for time point: sample taken at primary tumor resection. No antigen has been assigned to these receptors. MiXCR, applied by TCRdb to the 5' RACE reads, yields one record per CDR3 protein. The repertoire holds around 11,000 distinct CDR3 sequences, with approximately 7.2% as singletons. Sequencing used lung tumor tissue, obtained at surgery. All receptors derive from a female donor with early-stage non-small cell lung cancer.

This clonotype came up many times. The J gene is TRBJ2-2, the V gene TRBV21-1; the table's D call, TRBD1, has no DNA check behind it. TRBV21-1 is designated a pseudogene. This CDR3 region has 17 residues. In nucleotides, the CDR3 is TGTGCCACCCGGGACAGGGAATCTCTTCGATACACCGGGGAGCTGTTTTTT. It codes for CATRDRESLRYTGELFF.

The table lists this clonotype with a few counts. The chain is built from TRBV29-1 and TRBJ2-1; 8 bases map to TRBD1. The CDR3 sequence is 15 residues long. Trimming at V came to 6 bases and at J to 7 bases, leaving 14 bases not matched to a gene. In germline, CDR1 is SQVTM, CDR2 ANQGSEA. Written as DNA, the CDR3 is TGCAGCGTCGCCGCGATGACAGGGGCGTGGAATGAGCAGTTCTTC. Residues: CSVAAMTGAWNEQFF.

This clonotype was seen just once. It may be a read error: a sequence one base away is much more abundant. The V call is TRBV20-1, the J call TRBJ2-4; D is possibly TRBD2 (6 bases). Germline V gene data show CDR1 as DFQATT and CDR2 as SNEGSKA (reference sequence). CDR3 length: 15 residues. CDR3 amino acids: CSDRDPREAKNIQYF. In DNA, the CDR3 is TGCAGTGATAGAGATCCGCGGGAAGCCAAAAACATTCAGTACTTC.

This clonotype was counted only a few times. The chain has TRBV7-6 and TRBJ2-1, with a weak D call TRBD1 (6 bases). Trimming stripped 5 bases from V and 6 bases from J, with 17 bases between. Germline-derived CDR1 and CDR2 are SGHVS and FNYEAQ. The CDR3 runs 15 residues. This CDR3 reads CASSLSQDRTNEQFF. The CDR3 DNA sequence: TGTGCCAGCAGCCTAAGTCAGGACAGAACCAATGAGCAGTTCTTC.

This clonotype was seen repeatedly, ten times or more. The genes are TRBV20-1 and TRBJ2-5, with D perhaps being TRBD1 or TRBD2 (7 bases each). This CDR3 has 15 amino acids. Trimming pared 3 bases from V and 4 bases from J, leaving 18 bases between. Germline CDR1 DFQATT, CDR2 SNEGSKA (reference sequence). The CDR3 spells CSASLTGTGGETQYF. The CDR3 DNA follows: TGCAGTGCTAGCTTGACAGGGACGGGGGGAGAGACCCAGTACTTC.

This clonotype was observed at least ten times. This chain uses TRBV5-6 with TRBJ1-6; the D is unclear. This CDR3 has 14 residues. The germline CDR1 and CDR2 sequences are SGHDT and YYEEEE. V was cut by 0 bases and J by 9 bases, with 10 bases left in between. The CDR3 region has the DNA TGTGCCAGCAGCTTGGCAGGCCAAGGTTCACCCCTCCACTTT. Translated, it gives CASSLAGQGSPLHF.

By share, this clonotype ranks as medium-sized (0.01 to 0.1%). The chain combines TRBV11-2 with TRBJ1-3, with no clear D. The germline V gene encodes CDR1 SGHAT and CDR2 FQNNGV. The CDR3 covers 13 residues. V was pared by 1 base and J by 3 bases, with 4 bases between. The CDR3 DNA reads as TGTGCCAGCAGCTTAGGCATTGGAAACACCATATATTTT. Its protein product is CASSLGIGNTIYF. Variable domain in full (rest from reference TRBV11-2 and TRBJ1-3): EAGVAQSPRYKIIEKRQSVAFWCNPISGHATLYWYQQILGQGPKLLIQFQNNGVVDDSQLPKDRFSAERLKGVDSTLKIQPAKLEDSAVYLCASSLGIGNTIYFGEGSWLTVV.

Remarks on this clonotype: A read error may explain this, as a much larger clone is one base away. V gene TRBV20-1 combines with J gene TRBJ2-7; D is uncertain. The CDR3 is made up of 9 amino acids. Germline V gene lookup returns CDR1 DFQATT and CDR2 SNEGSKA (reference sequence). CDR3 loop: CCAEYEQYF. CDR3 bases: TGCTGTGCAGAATACGAGCAGTACTTC.

This clonotype was picked up many times. V and J are TRBV30 and TRBJ1-2, with D perhaps TRBD1 (5 bases). Germline V lookup: CDR1 GTSNPN, CDR2 SVGIG (reference sequence). V shed 2 bases and J shed 4 bases, with 20 bases lying between them. This CDR3 is built from 16 residues. CDR3 coding DNA: TGTGCCTGGAGTCTATCGGGGGGAACTGGGGGCTATGGCTACACCTTC. This gives the protein CAWSLSGGTGGYGYTF.

The chain employs TRBV5-4 and TRBJ1-4; possible D gene TRBD1, 5 bases. With 9 bases removed from V and 3 bases from J, the gap between germline ends came to 15 bases. This CDR3 is 14 amino acids long. Germline CDR1 is SGHNT and CDR2 is YYREEE (reference sequence). As DNA, the CDR3 is TGTGCCACATCTGACGGGACGGCTAATGAAAAACTGTTTTTT. It specifies CATSDGTANEKLFF.

This clonotype was seen many times. The chain carries TRBV29-1 and TRBJ2-6; D perhaps matches TRBD1 (6 bases). V dropped 5 bases and J dropped 1 base, with 15 bases sitting between them. Per the germline V gene, CDR1 is SQVTM and CDR2 is ANQGSEA. This CDR3 contains 16 residues. Here the CDR3 reads CSVSRDTDSGANVLTF. DNA of the CDR3: TGCAGCGTTTCCCGGGACACCGATTCTGGGGCCAACGTCCTGACTTTC. Variable domain in full (rest from reference TRBV29-1 and TRBJ2-6): SAVISQKPSRDICQRGTSLTIQCQVDSQVTMMFWYRQQPGQSLTLIATANQGSEATYESGFVIDKFPISRPNLTFSTLTVSNMSPEDSSIYLCSVSRDTDSGANVLTFGAGSRLTVL.

Sample share makes this clonotype medium-sized (0.01 to 0.1%). The V call is TRBV6-5, the J call TRBJ2-1; D gene uncertain. The ends were cut back, 4 bases at V and 9 bases at J, with 10 bases in the middle. CDR3 length: 12 amino acids. Germline V gene sequence: CDR1 MNHEY, CDR2 SVGAGI. CDR3 protein: CASSSRNAEQFF. As DNA, the CDR3 is TGTGCCAGCAGTTCCCGGAACGCTGAGCAGTTCTTC.

In this sample, this clonotype turned up many times. This CDR3 reads CASSETENQPQHF. The CDR3 region has the DNA TGTGCCAGCAGCGAGACTGAGAATCAGCCCCAGCATTTT. The V and J genes are TRBV7-9 and TRBJ1-5; no firm D call. This CDR3 contains 13 residues. Germline-derived CDR1 and CDR2 are SEHNR and FQNEAQ (reference sequence). V gave up 5 bases and J gave up 4 bases, with 9 bases separating them.

This clonotype was seen many times. The rearrangement uses TRBV20-1 and TRBJ1-1; TRBD1 matches at 12 bases. The ends lost 2 bases at V and 4 bases at J; junction bases unmatched: 8. Germline CDR1 DFQATT, CDR2 SNEGSKA (reference sequence). This CDR3 has 16 amino acids. In DNA, the CDR3 is TGCAGTGCTAGATTTGGGACAGGGGGCGCAGGCACTGAAGCTTTCTTT. This gives the protein CSARFGTGGAGTEAFF.

This clonotype has at least ten counts. The chain employs TRBV5-4 and TRBJ2-3; D may correspond to TRBD1 or TRBD2 (5 bases each). The CDR3 is made up of 15 amino acids. Germline CDR1 SGHNT, CDR2 YYREEE (reference sequence). Trimming cost V 4 bases and J 4 bases, with 16 bases left between them. The CDR3 reads CASSPVPGRSDTQYF. The CDR3 nucleotides are TGTGCCAGCAGCCCTGTCCCGGGGCGTTCAGATACGCAGTATTTT.

This clonotype came up many times. The chain employs TRBV27 and TRBJ2-7; 7 bases align to TRBD2. Losses at the gene ends were 3 bases for V and 7 bases for J; bases not matched to a gene: 12. The V gene's germline CDR1 is MNHEY and CDR2 SMNVEV (reference sequence). The CDR3 spans 15 residues. The CDR3 sequence is CASSLSTSGVWEQYF. DNA for the CDR3: TGTGCCAGCAGTTTGTCAACCAGCGGGGTATGGGAGCAGTACTTC.

There are many counts of this clonotype. This chain uses TRBV20-1 with TRBJ2-3; a weak D match, TRBD2 (5 bases). Trimming removed 6 bases from V and 1 base from J, with 11 bases in between. The germline V gene has CDR1 DFQATT and CDR2 SNEGSKA (reference sequence). This CDR3 has 13 residues. The CDR3 DNA sequence: TGCAGTGCCGCCCCCGGGGGCACAGATACGCAGTATTTT. Its translation: CSAAPGGTDTQYF.

Relative to its sample, this clonotype is medium-sized (0.01 to 0.1%). The V and J genes are TRBV28 and TRBJ1-6; TRBD1 is a possible D gene (5 bases). Trimming stripped 4 bases from V and 9 bases from J, with 13 bases between. CDR1 is MDHEN, CDR2 SYDVKM, per germline. This CDR3 spans 14 amino acids. The CDR3 spells CASSSQGRGSPLHF. In nucleotides, the CDR3 is TGTGCCAGCAGTTCACAAGGAAGGGGTTCACCCCTCCACTTT. Combining the CDR3 with reference TRBV28 and TRBJ1-6 gives the whole variable domain DVKVTQSSRYLVKRTGEKVFLECVQDMDHENMFWYRQDPGLGLRLIYFSYDVKMKEKGDIPEGYSVSREKKERFSLILESASTNQTSMYLCASSSQGRGSPLHFGNGTRLTVT.

This clonotype came up many times. The chain has TRBV18 and TRBJ2-5; 10 bases match TRBD2. The V segment lost 0 bases and the J segment 4 bases; nucleotides outside the gene matches: 8. Germline V gene sequence: CDR1 KGHSH, CDR2 LQKENI. There are 17 residues in the CDR3. The CDR3 DNA follows: TGTGCCAGCTCACCACCCAGCGGGGGGGCCCGGGGAGAGACCCAGTACTTC. This codes for CASSPPSGGARGETQYF. Full variable domain (outside the CDR3, taken from reference TRBV18 and TRBJ2-5): NAGVMQNPRHLVRRRGQEARLRCSPMKGHSHVYWYRQLPEEGLKFMVYLQKENIIDESGMPKERFSAEFPKEGPSILRIQQVVRGDSAAYFCASSPPSGGARGETQYFGPGTRLLVL.

Within the sample, this clonotype is medium-sized. The chain carries TRBV3-1 and TRBJ1-5, with 9 bases that match TRBD1. After removal of 6 bases from V and 7 bases from J, the junction contained 10 bases not matched to a gene. Per germline, CDR1 LGHDT and CDR2 YNNKEL (reference sequence). The length of the CDR3 is 15 residues. This chain's CDR3 is CASSPTGGEGQPQHF. In nucleotides, the CDR3 is TGTGCCAGCAGTCCGACAGGGGGAGAGGGCCAGCCCCAGCATTTT.